This T cell receptor beta chain appears in the sequencing data of a study of human T cells and chemical hapten exposure. Overall study context: Largely, small differences in pooled library volume made per-sample TCR yields vary.

Total RNA was isolated from unfractionated whole blood. Only one count was recorded for this clonotype. Its antigen is still unknown. Library construction involved attaching unique molecular identifiers to individual cDNA molecules, which allowed quantitative, reproducible TCR counting. TCRdb ran MiXCR on the reads and lists one entry per CDR3 protein. Altogether roughly 3,000 distinct CDR3 sequences are present, about 47% being singletons, with the ten largest covering under 13%. This CDR3 has 18 amino acids. Germline-derived CDR1 and CDR2 are LGHDT and YNNKEL (reference sequence). Trimming left V 0 bases short and J 3 bases short, with 17 bases between. Points from the study as a whole: With DPC sensitization, TCRs exceeding 1 in 1000 frequency showed no change.

The rearrangement links TRBV3-1 to TRBJ2-2; no clear D gene. Sequencing was carried out using whole blood. The receptor was derived from a human donor who had alopecia or was a healthy volunteer (not recorded which). Some clones in this sample may be carry-over from other donors' samples. This table probably holds off-target reads from a library built for another chain. The DNA of the CDR3 is TGTGCCAGCAGCCAAGATAATACACTCCCTCCATACACCGGGGAGCTGTTTTTT. It translates to CASSQDNTLPPYTGELFF.